The rows below give T cell receptor beta chains drawn from one sample of a study of cytomegalovirus exposure and HLA in healthy donors. Generated by immunoSEQ multiplex PCR, the TCRdb table keeps only in-frame clones and is missing some. The sample carries roughly 150,000 clones, around 80% recorded once. Material: PBMCs. The receptors come from a man aged 25-45 years in good health and CMV-seropositive. The CDR3 runs from the conserved cysteine through the conserved F or W. A D gene is named only where the DNA matches it firmly. The size entry is marked missing in some rows and otherwise reads once, few, many or a size class.

D: .
size: .
J: TRBJ2-2
length: 16
V: TRBV5-4
CDR3: CASSLAKTFNTGELFF
DNA: TGTGCCAGCAGCCTTGCGAAGACTTTCAACACCGGGGAGCTGTTTTTT

D: .
size: many
J: TRBJ1-2
length: 14
V: TRBV9
CDR3: CASSVDVANYGYTF
DNA: TGTGCCAGCAGCGTAGACGTAGCTAACTATGGCTACACCTTC

D: .
size: .
J: TRBJ1-2
length: 15
V: TRBV7-2
CDR3: CASSPGGISLYGYTF
DNA: TGTGCCAGCAGCCCAGGCGGGATATCCTTATATGGCTACACCTTC

D: .
size: once
J: TRBJ1-1
length: 13
V: TRBV29-1
CDR3: CSAPTLRNTEAFF
DNA: TGCAGCGCTCCGACATTAAGGAACACTGAAGCTTTCTTT

D: .
size: .
J: TRBJ2-7
length: 11
V: TRBV15
CDR3: CASSGGREQYF
DNA: TGTGCCAGCAGTGGAGGGCGCGAGCAGTACTTC

D: .
size: .
J: TRBJ1-1
length: 14
V: TRBV7-8
CDR3: CASSWGGEYTEAFF
DNA: TGTGCCAGCAGCTGGGGCGGGGAGTACACTGAAGCTTTCTTT

D: .
size: .
J: TRBJ2-7
length: 14
V: TRBV10-3
CDR3: CAISDPGDVYEQYF
DNA: TGTGCCATCAGTGACCCGGGAGACGTCTACGAGCAGTACTTC

D: TRBD1
size: .
J: TRBJ1-2
length: 12
V: TRBV6-6
CDR3: CASRRTGSGYTF
DNA: TGTGCCAGCAGGAGGACAGGGTCTGGCTACACCTTC

D: TRBD2
size: .
J: TRBJ2-7
length: 14
V: TRBV7-3
CDR3: CASSFSPTSGGLYF
DNA: TGTGCCAGCAGCTTTTCCCCAACTAGCGGGGGGCTGTACTTC

D: TRBD2
size: .
J: TRBJ2-7
length: 13
V: TRBV6-5
CDR3: CASSQGLTYEQYF
DNA: TGTGCCAGCAGTCAGGGACTAACCTACGAGCAGTACTTC

D: .
size: .
J: TRBJ1-5
length: 13
V: TRBV13
CDR3: CASSLDRDQPQHF
DNA: TGTGCCAGCAGCTTAGACAGGGACCAGCCCCAGCATTTT

D: TRBD1
size: .
J: TRBJ2-7
length: 10
V: TRBV10-2
CDR3: CASIRGEQYF
DNA: TGCGCCAGCATCAGGGGGGAGCAGTACTTC

D: .
size: .
J: TRBJ2-5
length: 14
V: TRBV7-2
CDR3: CASSPGTPSKTQYF
DNA: TGTGCCAGCAGCCCCGGGACTCCCTCCAAGACCCAGTACTTC

D: .
size: .
J: TRBJ1-2
length: 14
V: TRBV5-4
CDR3: CASSWGQLIYGYTF
DNA: TGTGCCAGCAGCTGGGGACAATTAATCTATGGCTACACCTTC

D: .
size: .
J: TRBJ1-5
length: 14
V: TRBV19
CDR3: CASSIRGSNQPQHF
DNA: TGTGCCAGTAGTATACGGGGTAGCAATCAGCCCCAGCATTTT

D: TRBD2
size: .
J: TRBJ2-3
length: 14
V: TRBV6-5
CDR3: CASSSRLATDTQYF
DNA: TGTGCCAGCAGTTCCCGACTAGCCACCGATACGCAGTATTTT

D: TRBD2
size: .
J: TRBJ2-2
length: 15
V: TRBV5-6
CDR3: CASAPAGGRTGELFF
DNA: TGTGCCAGCGCCCCGGCGGGAGGGAGAACCGGGGAGCTGTTTTTT

D: .
size: .
J: TRBJ2-5
length: 14
V: TRBV5-4
CDR3: CASSSERVQETQYF
DNA: TGTGCCAGCAGCTCAGAGCGGGTTCAAGAGACCCAGTACTTC

D: TRBD2
size: .
J: TRBJ2-1
length: 16
V: TRBV9
CDR3: CASSVGGSGSLNEQFF
DNA: TGTGCCAGCAGCGTAGGAGGGAGCGGGAGTCTCAATGAGCAGTTCTTC

D: TRBD1
size: .
J: TRBJ1-2
length: 16
V: TRBV10-3
CDR3: CAISGRTGGADYGYTF
DNA: TGTGCCATCAGTGGTAGGACAGGGGGCGCCGACTATGGCTACACCTTC

D: TRBD1
size: once
J: TRBJ2-6
length: 17
V: TRBV7-9
CDR3: CASSLGTGLSGANVLTF
DNA: TGTGCCAGCAGCTTGGGGACAGGCCTCTCTGGGGCCAACGTCCTGACTTTC

D: .
size: .
J: TRBJ2-7
length: 15
V: TRBV7-6
CDR3: CASSLVGGSPSEQYF
DNA: TGTGCCAGCAGCTTAGTAGGAGGGAGTCCGAGCGAGCAGTACTTC

D: .
size: .
J: TRBJ1-1
length: 12
V: TRBV7-9
CDR3: CASKLMNTEAFF
DNA: TGTGCCAGCAAACTAATGAACACTGAAGCTTTCTTT

D: TRBD1
size: .
J: TRBJ2-2
length: 14
V: TRBV2
CDR3: CASRQGGNTGELFF
DNA: TGTGCCAGCAGACAGGGGGGAAACACCGGGGAGCTGTTTTTT

D: .
size: few
J: TRBJ2-7
length: 15
V: TRBV21-1
CDR3: CASSKALGGSYEQYF
DNA: TGTGCCAGCAGCAAAGCGCTCGGCGGGTCCTACGAGCAGTACTTC

D: TRBD1
size: .
J: TRBJ2-1
length: 16
V: TRBV5-1
CDR3: CASSLVGDRSGNEQFF
DNA: TGCGCCAGCAGCTTGGTGGGGGACAGGAGTGGGAATGAGCAGTTCTTC

D: .
size: .
J: TRBJ2-2
length: 15
V: TRBV10-1
CDR3: CASSEGGSNTGELFF
DNA: TGCGCCAGCAGTGAGGGGGGGTCGAACACCGGGGAGCTGTTTTTT

D: .
size: .
J: TRBJ1-5
length: 13
V: TRBV2
CDR3: CASTQGINQPQHF
DNA: TGTGCCAGCACCCAGGGGATCAATCAGCCCCAGCATTTT

D: .
size: .
J: TRBJ2-2
length: 14
V: TRBV11-2
CDR3: CASSLYRAAGELFF
DNA: TGTGCCAGCAGCTTATACCGAGCGGCGGGGGAGCTGTTTTTT

D: .
size: .
J: TRBJ1-2
length: 14
V: TRBV7-2
CDR3: CASSLAWLNYGYTF
DNA: TGTGCCAGCAGCTTAGCATGGCTCAACTATGGCTACACCTTC

D: .
size: .
J: TRBJ1-5
length: 15
V: TRBV6-1
CDR3: CASSDRGADGSPQHF
DNA: TGTGCCAGCAGTGATCGGGGGGCTGATGGGTCGCCCCAGCATTTT

D: TRBD2
size: once
J: TRBJ2-1
length: 16
V: TRBV7-6
CDR3: CASSLAGGGARNEQFF
DNA: TGTGCCAGCAGCTTAGCGGGCGGGGGGGCTAGGAATGAGCAGTTCTTC

D: TRBD2
size: .
J: TRBJ2-5
length: 16
V: TRBV7-2
CDR3: CASSILRGGPQETQYF
DNA: TGTGCCAGCAGCATACTACGGGGGGGTCCACAAGAGACCCAGTACTTC

D: TRBD2
size: once
J: TRBJ2-1
length: 18
V: TRBV4-1
CDR3: CASSQGGSATSGSREQFF
DNA: TGCGCCAGCAGCCAAGGTGGGTCGGCGACTAGCGGGAGCCGTGAGCAGTTCTTC

D: .
size: .
J: TRBJ1-5
length: 15
V: TRBV5-5
CDR3: CASSFDFRGNQPQHF
DNA: TGTGCCAGCAGCTTCGACTTTCGGGGTAATCAGCCCCAGCATTTT

D: .
size: .
J: TRBJ2-3
length: 14
V: TRBV29-1
CDR3: CSVGFWLGVDTQYF
DNA: TGCAGCGTTGGCTTCTGGCTAGGTGTAGATACGCAGTATTTT

D: TRBD1
size: .
J: TRBJ2-3
length: 13
V: TRBV5-1
CDR3: CASSWTGADTQYF
DNA: TGCGCCAGCAGCTGGACAGGGGCGGATACGCAGTATTTT

D: TRBD2
size: .
J: TRBJ2-5
length: 13
V: TRBV6-5
CDR3: CASSGGEQETQYF
DNA: TGTGCCAGCAGTGGGGGGGAACAAGAGACCCAGTACTTC